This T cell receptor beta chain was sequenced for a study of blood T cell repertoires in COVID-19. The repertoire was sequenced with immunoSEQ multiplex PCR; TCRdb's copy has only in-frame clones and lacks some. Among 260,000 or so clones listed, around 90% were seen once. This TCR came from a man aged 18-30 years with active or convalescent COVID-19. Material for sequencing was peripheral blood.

The DNA for the CDR3 is TGTGCCAGCAGCTTGTATGACAGCAAGTACTTC. Protein: CASSLYDSKYF. The chain uses TRBV5-5 and TRBJ2-7; D is possibly TRBD1 (5 bases). CDR3 length: 11 amino acids. CDR1 is SGHKS, CDR2 YYEKEE, per germline (reference sequence). V lost 1 base to trimming and J lost 11 bases, with 10 bases between them.